The sequence of this TCR beta chain was determined in a study of OX40 agonist ivuxolimab in advanced cancers. Study overall: Partial responses occurred in three patients (one hepatocellular carcinoma, two cutaneous melanoma). Study results and limitations: The study found that CD8+ T cells averaged more expanded clones than CD4+. Expanded peripheral T cells had an undetermined antigen specificity.

On this clone: Its specificity is unknown.

The assay was immunoSEQ multiplex PCR, and TCRdb's table has in-frame clones only and misses some. The data hold 100,000 or so clones, with 90% observed a single time. Germline CDR1 reads LNHNV; CDR2 reads YYDKDF (reference sequence). This CDR3 is built from 14 residues. V lost 4 bases, J lost 6 bases, and 9 bases stayed unmatched. The TCR originated in an adult with an advanced solid tumor such as melanoma, head and neck, liver or kidney cancer. The chain is built from TRBV15 and TRBJ2-7, with 7 bases fitting TRBD1. The source material was CD4+ or CD8+ T cells sorted from blood, sampled in a trial of the OX40 agonist ivuxolimab. The CDR3 loop reads CATSTRQGAFEQYF. For the CDR3, the DNA is TGTGCCACCAGCACCCGACAGGGAGCCTTCGAGCAGTACTTC. Using reference TRBV15 and TRBJ2-7 for the parts outside the CDR3, the full variable domain is DAMVIQNPRYQVTQFGKPVTLSCSQTLNHNVMYWYQQKSSQAPKLLFHYYDKDFNNEADTPDNFQSRRPNTSFCFLDIRSPGLGDTAMYLCATSTRQGAFEQYFGPGTRLTVT.